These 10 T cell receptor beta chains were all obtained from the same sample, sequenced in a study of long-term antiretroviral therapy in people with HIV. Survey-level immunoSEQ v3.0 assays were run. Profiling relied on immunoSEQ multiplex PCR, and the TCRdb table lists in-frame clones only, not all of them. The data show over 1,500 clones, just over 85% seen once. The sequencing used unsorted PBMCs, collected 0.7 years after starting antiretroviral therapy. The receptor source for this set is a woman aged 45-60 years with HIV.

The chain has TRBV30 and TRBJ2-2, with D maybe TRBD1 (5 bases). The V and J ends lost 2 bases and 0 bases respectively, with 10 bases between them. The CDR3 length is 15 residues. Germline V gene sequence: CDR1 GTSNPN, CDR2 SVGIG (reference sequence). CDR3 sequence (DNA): TGTGCCTGGAGTTTGAGACAGCCGAACACCGGGGAGCTGTTTTTT. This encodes CAWSLRQPNTGELFF.

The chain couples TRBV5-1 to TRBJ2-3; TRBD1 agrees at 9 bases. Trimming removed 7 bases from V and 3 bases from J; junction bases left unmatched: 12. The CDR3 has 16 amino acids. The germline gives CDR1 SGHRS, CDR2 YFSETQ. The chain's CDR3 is CASHSPTGTGTDTQYF. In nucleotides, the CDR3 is TGCGCCAGCCACTCCCCGACCGGGACAGGGACAGATACGCAGTATTTT.

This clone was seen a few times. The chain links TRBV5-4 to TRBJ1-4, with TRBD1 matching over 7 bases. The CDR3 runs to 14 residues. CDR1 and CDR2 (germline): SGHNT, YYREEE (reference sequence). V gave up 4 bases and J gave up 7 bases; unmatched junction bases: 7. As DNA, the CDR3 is TGTGCCAGCAGCCAAAGCGGGACAGCTGAAAAACTGTTTTTT. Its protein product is CASSQSGTAEKLFF.

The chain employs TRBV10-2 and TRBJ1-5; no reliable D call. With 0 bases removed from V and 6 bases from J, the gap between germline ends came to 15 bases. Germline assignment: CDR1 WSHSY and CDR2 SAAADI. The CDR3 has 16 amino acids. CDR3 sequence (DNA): TGCGCCAGCAGTGAGTCGATAGGTATCGGAACTCAGCCCCAGCATTTT. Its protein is CASSESIGIGTQPQHF.

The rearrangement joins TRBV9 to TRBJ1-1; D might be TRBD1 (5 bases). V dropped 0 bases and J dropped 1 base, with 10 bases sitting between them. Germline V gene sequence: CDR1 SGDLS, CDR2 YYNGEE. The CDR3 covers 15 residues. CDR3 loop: CASSVEGRSNTEAFF. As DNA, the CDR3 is TGTGCCAGCAGCGTAGAGGGACGGTCGAACACTGAAGCTTTCTTT.

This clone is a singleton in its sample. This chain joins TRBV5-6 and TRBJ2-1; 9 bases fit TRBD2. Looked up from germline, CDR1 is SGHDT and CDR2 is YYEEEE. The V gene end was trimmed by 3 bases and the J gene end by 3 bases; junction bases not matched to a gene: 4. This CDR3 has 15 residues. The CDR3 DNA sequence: TGTGCCAGCAGCTCCCTTAGCGGGGGCTACAATGAGCAGTTCTTC. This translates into CASSSLSGGYNEQFF.

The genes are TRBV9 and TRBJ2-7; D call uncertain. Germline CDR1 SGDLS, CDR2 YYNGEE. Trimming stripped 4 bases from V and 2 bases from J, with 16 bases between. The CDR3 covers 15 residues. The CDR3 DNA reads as TGTGCCAGCAGCCCCGATTGGGAACTCCCCTACGAGCAGTACTTC. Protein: CASSPDWELPYEQYF.

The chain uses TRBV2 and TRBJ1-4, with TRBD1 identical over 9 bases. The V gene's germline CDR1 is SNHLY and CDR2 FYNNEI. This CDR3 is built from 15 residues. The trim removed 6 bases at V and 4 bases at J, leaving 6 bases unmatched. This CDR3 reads CASRGQGGRNEKLFF. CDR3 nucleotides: TGTGCCAGCAGGGGACAGGGAGGCCGTAATGAAAAACTGTTTTTT.

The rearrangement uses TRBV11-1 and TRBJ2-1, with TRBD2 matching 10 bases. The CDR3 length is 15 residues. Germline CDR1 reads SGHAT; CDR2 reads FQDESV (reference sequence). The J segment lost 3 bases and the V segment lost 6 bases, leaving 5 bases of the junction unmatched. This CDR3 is CASRERGGNYNEQFF. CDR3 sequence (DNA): TGTGCCAGCAGGGAGCGGGGGGGCAACTACAATGAGCAGTTCTTC.

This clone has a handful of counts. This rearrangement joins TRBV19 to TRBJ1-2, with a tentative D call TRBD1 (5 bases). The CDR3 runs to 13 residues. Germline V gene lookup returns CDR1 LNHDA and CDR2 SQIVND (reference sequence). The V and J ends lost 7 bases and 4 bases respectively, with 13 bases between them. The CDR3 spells CASKATVSYGYTF. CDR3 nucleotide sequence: TGTGCCAGTAAGGCGACAGTCAGCTATGGCTACACCTTC.